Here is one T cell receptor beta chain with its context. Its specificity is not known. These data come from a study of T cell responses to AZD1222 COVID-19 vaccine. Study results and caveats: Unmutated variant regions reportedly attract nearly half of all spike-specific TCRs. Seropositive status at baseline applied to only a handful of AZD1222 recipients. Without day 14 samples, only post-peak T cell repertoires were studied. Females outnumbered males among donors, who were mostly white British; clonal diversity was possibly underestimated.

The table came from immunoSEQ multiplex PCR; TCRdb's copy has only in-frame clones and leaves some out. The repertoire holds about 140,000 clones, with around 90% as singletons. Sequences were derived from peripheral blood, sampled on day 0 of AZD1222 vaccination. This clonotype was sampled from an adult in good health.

The CDR3 DNA reads TGCGCCAGCAGCCAAGCCCTCCCTAGCGGGTCTTCTGTCCACGAGCAGTACTTC. Translating it yields CASSQALPSGSSVHEQYF. The chain carries TRBV4-1 and TRBJ2-7; TRBD2 aligns across 8 bases. The CDR3 totals 18 residues. From germline, CDR1 is MGHRA and CDR2 YSYEKL. The J segment lost 5 bases and the V segment lost 1 base, leaving 16 bases of the junction unmatched.